A selection of T cell receptor beta chains follows, all from one sample in a study of T cells in Graves' hyperthyroidism and ophthalmopathy. TCRdb re-called the multiplex PCR reads through MiXCR, storing one row per CDR3 protein. Among more than 350,000 distinct CDR3 sequences listed, 15% to 20% were seen once. The sample was blood. These receptors came from a woman in her thirties with Graves' hyperthyroidism that later progressed to Graves' ophthalmopathy. CDR3s include the opening cysteine and the closing phenylalanine or tryptophan. A D gene is named only where the DNA matches it firmly. Where a row states a size, it is once, few, many or the class of an expanded clone; other rows omit it.

V gene: TRBV2
clone size: .
D gene: .
J gene: TRBJ2-7
CDR3 protein: CASSESGSFYEQYF
CDR3 DNA: TGTGCCAGCAGTGAATCCGGGAGCTTCTACGAGCAGTACTTC

V gene: TRBV27
clone size: many
D gene: .
J gene: TRBJ2-7
CDR3 protein: CASSFYAPGKTYEQYF
CDR3 DNA: TGTGCCAGCAGTTTCTACGCACCGGGAAAAACCTACGAGCAGTACTTC

V gene: TRBV5-1
clone size: many
D gene: .
J gene: TRBJ2-7
CDR3 protein: CASSLGETFYEQYF
CDR3 DNA: TGCGCCAGCAGCTTGGGGGAAACATTCTACGAGCAGTACTTC

V gene: TRBV9
clone size: few
D gene: .
J gene: TRBJ2-7
CDR3 protein: CASSVDSPYGQYF
CDR3 DNA: TGTGCCAGCAGCGTAGACAGCCCCTACGGGCAGTACTTC

V gene: TRBV6-1
clone size: many
D gene: TRBD2
J gene: TRBJ2-7
CDR3 protein: CLAHGSGRHEQYF
CDR3 DNA: TGTCTCGCCCATGGTAGCGGGAGACACGAGCAGTACTTC

V gene: TRBV2
clone size: many
D gene: .
J gene: TRBJ2-7
CDR3 protein: CASSERQDYEQYF
CDR3 DNA: TGTGCCAGCAGTGAGAGACAGGACTACGAGCAGTACTTC

V gene: TRBV20-1
clone size: many
D gene: TRBD2
J gene: TRBJ2-5
CDR3 protein: CSARTPGLAGETQYF
CDR3 DNA: TGCAGTGCTAGAACCCCCGGACTAGCGGGAGAGACCCAGTACTTC

V gene: TRBV2
clone size: .
D gene: .
J gene: TRBJ1-5
CDR3 protein: CASSVVGPQHF
CDR3 DNA: TGTGCCAGCAGTGTCGTTGGGCCCCAGCATTTT

V gene: TRBV19
clone size: many
D gene: .
J gene: TRBJ1-1
CDR3 protein: CASSDGGPNTEAFF
CDR3 DNA: TGTGCCAGTAGTGACGGAGGACCGAACACTGAAGCTTTCTTT

V gene: TRBV30
clone size: .
D gene: TRBD2
J gene: TRBJ2-7
CDR3 protein: CACRRAGGTREQYF
CDR3 DNA: TGTGCCTGCCGACGAGCGGGAGGTACTCGCGAGCAGTACTTC

V gene: TRBV2
clone size: many
D gene: .
J gene: TRBJ1-2
CDR3 protein: CASSRDYGYTF
CDR3 DNA: TGTGCCAGCAGTCGGGATTATGGCTACACCTTC

V gene: TRBV20-1
clone size: .
D gene: TRBD2
J gene: TRBJ2-1
CDR3 protein: CSLRASGAHNEQFF
CDR3 DNA: TGCAGCTTAAGGGCTAGCGGCGCGCACAATGAGCAGTTCTTC

V gene: TRBV4-2
clone size: few
D gene: .
J gene: TRBJ2-7
CDR3 protein: CASSQEEGASYEQYF
CDR3 DNA: TGTGCCAGCAGCCAAGAAGAGGGAGCTTCCTACGAGCAGTACTTC

V gene: TRBV2
clone size: many
D gene: .
J gene: TRBJ2-5
CDR3 protein: CASSDPDSQETQYF
CDR3 DNA: TGTGCCAGCAGTGACCCGGACAGTCAAGAGACCCAGTACTTC

V gene: TRBV7-2
clone size: .
D gene: TRBD1
J gene: TRBJ1-3
CDR3 protein: CASQGGLSGNTIYF
CDR3 DNA: TGTGCCAGTCAGGGGGGGCTCTCTGGAAACACCATATATTTT

V gene: TRBV20-1
clone size: many
D gene: .
J gene: TRBJ2-5
CDR3 protein: CSARVEGVARPETQYF
CDR3 DNA: TGCAGTGCTAGAGTTGAGGGAGTGGCAAGACCAGAGACCCAGTACTTC

V gene: TRBV6-1
clone size: few
D gene: .
J gene: TRBJ2-1
CDR3 protein: CASSWGSYNEQFF
CDR3 DNA: TGTGCCAGCAGTTGGGGCAGCTACAATGAGCAGTTCTTC

V gene: TRBV20-1
clone size: .
D gene: .
J gene: TRBJ1-1
CDR3 protein: CSARGYTEAFF
CDR3 DNA: TGCAGTGCTAGGGGGTACACTGAAGCTTTCTTT

V gene: TRBV12-3/TRBV12-4
clone size: .
D gene: .
J gene: TRBJ1-2
CDR3 protein: CASSWSSVAGYTF
CDR3 DNA: TGTGCCAGCAGCTGGAGTAGCGTCGCTGGCTACACCTTC

V gene: TRBV10-3
clone size: few
D gene: .
J gene: TRBJ2-3
CDR3 protein: CAIGVDSTDTQYF
CDR3 DNA: TGTGCCATCGGAGTGGATAGCACAGATACGCAGTATTTT

V gene: TRBV29-1
clone size: many
D gene: TRBD1
J gene: TRBJ2-1
CDR3 protein: CSVAGRYRDRVYNEQFF
CDR3 DNA: TGCAGCGTTGCCGGGCGGTACCGGGACAGGGTATACAATGAGCAGTTCTTC

V gene: TRBV5-4
clone size: .
D gene: .
J gene: TRBJ1-1
CDR3 protein: CASSSEGGSPTEAFF
CDR3 DNA: TGTGCCAGCAGCTCGGAGGGAGGGTCCCCCACTGAAGCTTTCTTT

V gene: TRBV10-3
clone size: many
D gene: TRBD2
J gene: TRBJ2-7
CDR3 protein: CAIRAKAGGPSEQYF
CDR3 DNA: TGTGCCATCAGGGCAAAAGCGGGAGGGCCCTCCGAGCAGTACTTC

V gene: TRBV27
clone size: many
D gene: TRBD2
J gene: TRBJ2-2
CDR3 protein: CASSVFGEGDTGELFF
CDR3 DNA: TGTGCCAGCAGCGTATTCGGGGAGGGTGACACCGGGGAGCTGTTTTTT

V gene: TRBV28
clone size: many
D gene: .
J gene: TRBJ2-3
CDR3 protein: CASSLEPLVFITDTQYF
CDR3 DNA: TGTGCCAGCAGTTTGGAGCCACTTGTCTTTATCACAGATACGCAGTATTTT

V gene: TRBV12-3/TRBV12-4
clone size: many
D gene: TRBD1
J gene: TRBJ1-5
CDR3 protein: CASSLRGPLGDIIEPQHF
CDR3 DNA: TGTGCCAGCAGTTTAAGGGGGCCTCTCGGGGACATCATAGAGCCCCAGCATTTT

V gene: TRBV5-1
clone size: few
D gene: .
J gene: TRBJ1-6
CDR3 protein: CASSLAGTYSYNSPLHF
CDR3 DNA: TGCGCCAGCAGCTTGGCCGGCACCTACTCCTATAATTCACCCCTCCACTTT

V gene: TRBV5-1
clone size: few
D gene: TRBD1
J gene: TRBJ1-1
CDR3 protein: CASRSGTGGPLGEAFF
CDR3 DNA: TGCGCCAGCAGGTCCGGGACAGGGGGTCCATTGGGTGAAGCTTTCTTT

V gene: TRBV4-1
clone size: few
D gene: .
J gene: TRBJ2-3
CDR3 protein: CASTRRALVSSAVGDRWANTQYF
CDR3 DNA: TGCGCCAGCACCAGGCGTGCACTAGTAAGCTCCGCGGTTGGTGATCGTTGGGCGAATACGCAGTATTTT

V gene: TRBV18
clone size: .
D gene: TRBD1
J gene: TRBJ1-5
CDR3 protein: CASSPGTDFYSNQPQHF
CDR3 DNA: TGTGCCAGCTCACCAGGGACAGACTTTTATAGCAATCAGCCCCAGCATTTT

V gene: TRBV29-1
clone size: few
D gene: .
J gene: TRBJ2-2
CDR3 protein: CSVTPRANTGELFF
CDR3 DNA: TGCAGCGTTACCCCCCGGGCGAACACCGGGGAGCTGTTTTTT

V gene: TRBV29-1
clone size: many
D gene: TRBD1
J gene: TRBJ2-5
CDR3 protein: CSVTTGERLYF
CDR3 DNA: TGCAGCGTTACCACAGGGGAGCGACTGTACTTC

V gene: TRBV27
clone size: many
D gene: .
J gene: TRBJ1-2
CDR3 protein: CASSALQETNYGYTF
CDR3 DNA: TGTGCCAGCAGCGCGCTACAGGAGACTAACTATGGCTACACCTTC

V gene: TRBV28
clone size: many
D gene: TRBD2
J gene: TRBJ2-1
CDR3 protein: CASSLGLAEFF
CDR3 DNA: TGTGCCAGCAGCCTTGGACTAGCTGAGTTCTTC

V gene: TRBV11-2
clone size: many
D gene: .
J gene: TRBJ1-1
CDR3 protein: CASGPPSAMNTEAFF
CDR3 DNA: TGTGCCAGCGGGCCCCCGTCAGCAATGAACACTGAAGCTTTCTTT

V gene: TRBV27
clone size: many
D gene: .
J gene: TRBJ2-5
CDR3 protein: CASSLYSPGSHRLDQETQYF
CDR3 DNA: TGTGCCAGCAGTTTATATTCCCCCGGCAGCCACCGTCTCGATCAAGAGACCCAGTACTTC

V gene: TRBV6-1
clone size: .
D gene: .
J gene: TRBJ2-4
CDR3 protein: CASRPPGRNIQYF
CDR3 DNA: TGTGCCAGCAGACCCCCGGGTCGAAACATTCAGTACTTC

V gene: TRBV11-2
clone size: many
D gene: .
J gene: TRBJ1-1
CDR3 protein: CASSLVYSSNMNTEAFF
CDR3 DNA: TGTGCCAGCAGCTTAGTTTACAGCAGTAATATGAACACTGAAGCTTTCTTT

V gene: TRBV7-9
clone size: .
D gene: TRBD1
J gene: TRBJ1-1
CDR3 protein: CASSLGSRVQGRGPAAFF
CDR3 DNA: TGTGCCAGCAGCTTAGGTTCTAGGGTACAGGGGCGCGGACCTGCGGCTTTCTTT

V gene: TRBV11-2
clone size: .
D gene: .
J gene: TRBJ2-5
CDR3 protein: CASSLEVSETQYF
CDR3 DNA: TGTGCCAGCAGCTTAGAAGTGTCAGAGACCCAGTACTTC

V gene: TRBV19
clone size: many
D gene: TRBD1
J gene: TRBJ1-1
CDR3 protein: CASSIGQGMTEAFF
CDR3 DNA: TGTGCCAGTAGTATCGGACAGGGGATGACTGAAGCTTTCTTT

V gene: TRBV20-1
clone size: many
D gene: TRBD1
J gene: TRBJ1-6
CDR3 protein: CSAREQGAYNLHF
CDR3 DNA: TGCAGTGCTAGAGAACAGGGGGCCTATAACCTCCACTTT

V gene: TRBV29-1
clone size: many
D gene: .
J gene: TRBJ1-1
CDR3 protein: CSVLNQGRTEAFF
CDR3 DNA: TGCAGCGTCTTAAATCAGGGACGCACTGAAGCTTTCTTT

V gene: TRBV4-1
clone size: .
D gene: TRBD1
J gene: TRBJ2-1
CDR3 protein: CASSQGDSLSYNEQFF
CDR3 DNA: TGCGCCAGCAGCCAAGGGGACAGCCTTTCCTACAATGAGCAGTTCTTC

V gene: TRBV7-2
clone size: few
D gene: .
J gene: TRBJ2-1
CDR3 protein: CASSFIADNEQFF
CDR3 DNA: TGTGCCAGCAGCTTCATCGCGGACAATGAGCAGTTCTTC

V gene: TRBV28
clone size: many
D gene: .
J gene: TRBJ2-6
CDR3 protein: CASSSRIQGAGANVLTF
CDR3 DNA: TGTGCCAGCAGTTCAAGGATCCAGGGTGCTGGGGCCAACGTCCTGACTTTC

V gene: TRBV12-3/TRBV12-4
clone size: .
D gene: TRBD1
J gene: TRBJ1-2
CDR3 protein: CASSAGQGKYYGYTF
CDR3 DNA: TGTGCCAGCAGTGCGGGACAGGGAAAGTACTATGGCTACACCTTC

V gene: TRBV24-1
clone size: few
D gene: .
J gene: TRBJ2-7
CDR3 protein: CATSEATTYEQYF
CDR3 DNA: TGTGCCACCAGTGAGGCCACGACCTACGAGCAGTACTTC

V gene: TRBV4-1
clone size: .
D gene: .
J gene: TRBJ1-3
CDR3 protein: CASSQDRISGNTIYF
CDR3 DNA: TGCGCCAGCAGCCAAGACAGGATCTCTGGAAACACCATATATTTT

V gene: TRBV4-1
clone size: .
D gene: TRBD1
J gene: TRBJ2-7
CDR3 protein: CASSLQGQGSYEQYF
CDR3 DNA: TGCGCCAGCAGCCTCCAAGGACAGGGCTCCTACGAGCAGTACTTC

V gene: TRBV7-9
clone size: many
D gene: .
J gene: TRBJ1-1
CDR3 protein: CASSLLPNTEAFF
CDR3 DNA: TGTGCCAGCAGCTTACTTCCGAACACTGAAGCTTTCTTT

V gene: TRBV28
clone size: .
D gene: .
J gene: TRBJ1-2
CDR3 protein: CASSFLDRKNYGYTF
CDR3 DNA: TGTGCCAGCAGTTTTCTCGACAGGAAAAACTATGGCTACACCTTC

V gene: TRBV27
clone size: many
D gene: TRBD2
J gene: TRBJ2-1
CDR3 protein: CASKLAGGSEQFF
CDR3 DNA: TGTGCCAGCAAGTTAGCGGGGGGGTCTGAGCAGTTCTTC

V gene: TRBV20-1
clone size: many
D gene: .
J gene: TRBJ2-3
CDR3 protein: CSARGGSTDTQYF
CDR3 DNA: TGCAGTGCTAGAGGGGGGAGCACAGATACGCAGTATTTT

V gene: TRBV11-1
clone size: many
D gene: .
J gene: TRBJ1-1
CDR3 protein: CASSHGAQGWNTEAFF
CDR3 DNA: TGTGCCAGCAGCCACGGAGCGCAGGGTTGGAACACTGAAGCTTTCTTT

V gene: TRBV2
clone size: many
D gene: .
J gene: TRBJ1-5
CDR3 protein: CASSRFRNQPQHF
CDR3 DNA: TGTGCCAGCAGTCGGTTCCGGAATCAGCCCCAGCATTTT

V gene: TRBV3-1
clone size: few
D gene: .
J gene: TRBJ2-5
CDR3 protein: CASSQAQGWETQYF
CDR3 DNA: TGTGCCAGCAGCCAAGCCCAGGGATGGGAGACCCAGTACTTC

V gene: TRBV20-1
clone size: .
D gene: TRBD2
J gene: TRBJ2-7
CDR3 protein: CSAIGTSGLYEQYF
CDR3 DNA: TGCAGTGCCATTGGGACTAGCGGTTTATACGAGCAGTACTTC

V gene: TRBV20-1
clone size: .
D gene: TRBD1
J gene: TRBJ2-3
CDR3 protein: CSAEPGTGLGDTQYF
CDR3 DNA: TGCAGTGCTGAACCCGGGACAGGGCTTGGAGATACGCAGTATTTT